This is a list of T cell receptor beta chains from one sample in a study of long-term antiretroviral therapy in people with HIV. Sequencing was performed with immunoSEQ multiplex PCR; in TCRdb, only in-frame clones are kept and a portion is missing. Altogether 20,000 to 30,000 clones are present, approximately 81% being singletons, with the ten largest covering 7% to 10%. This specimen was unsorted PBMCs, taken 4.8 to 5 years after starting antiretroviral therapy. These TCRs come from a man aged 35 to 55 with HIV. Both conserved end residues are part of each CDR3. Each record gives: clone size, V gene, D gene, J gene, CDR3 protein, CDR3 DNA. A D gene is named only where the DNA matches it firmly. Only some rows state a clone size, as once, few, many or a class for expanded clones.

.	TRBV4-2	.	TRBJ2-7	CASSQERLYEQYF	TGTGCCAGCAGCCAAGAACGGCTCTACGAGCAGTACTTC
.	TRBV7-9	.	TRBJ1-5	CASSAPGNQPQHF	TGTGCCAGCAGCGCTCCCGGGAATCAGCCCCAGCATTTT
.	TRBV27	.	TRBJ2-3	CASSLEGNTQYF	TGTGCCAGCAGTTTAGAAGGGAATACGCAGTATTTT
.	TRBV2	.	TRBJ2-7	CASSDAGASYEQYF	TGTGCCAGCAGTGATGCGGGGGCGTCCTACGAGCAGTACTTC
.	TRBV4-2	.	TRBJ1-3	CPRAQGKRNTIYF	TGTCCAAGAGCCCAGGGGAAAAGAAACACCATATATTTT
.	TRBV5-8	.	TRBJ1-2	CASSRDAGTLASYGYTF	TGTGCCAGCAGCCGAGATGCCGGGACACTGGCAAGCTATGGCTACACCTTC
.	TRBV6-1	TRBD2	TRBJ2-5	CASSAPRTSGRARETQYF	TGTGCCAGCAGTGCCCCCCGGACTAGCGGGAGGGCCAGGGAGACCCAGTACTTC
.	TRBV29-1	TRBD1	TRBJ1-1	CSVQGVFEAFF	TGCAGCGTACAGGGGGTATTTGAAGCTTTCTTT
.	TRBV29-1	.	TRBJ2-1	CSVEARGQSSYNEQFF	TGCAGCGTTGAAGCTAGGGGACAAAGCTCCTACAATGAGCAGTTCTTC
.	TRBV5-4	.	TRBJ2-5	CASSLEASRVGETQYF	TGTGCCAGCAGCTTGGAGGCTTCTCGGGTGGGAGAGACCCAGTACTTC
.	TRBV7-3	.	TRBJ2-5	CASSLSGSGAGETQYF	TGTGCCAGCAGCTTATCTGGGTCCGGGGCAGGGGAGACCCAGTACTTC
.	TRBV5-6	TRBD1	TRBJ2-6	CASSQTGAGANVLTF	TGTGCCAGCAGCCAAACAGGGGCCGGGGCCAACGTCCTGACTTTC
.	TRBV4-3	.	TRBJ2-1	CASSAGQSSNEQFF	TGCGCCAGCAGCGCGGGACAGAGTAGCAATGAGCAGTTCTTC
.	TRBV2	TRBD1	TRBJ2-3	CASSARDSLTDTQYF	TGTGCCAGCAGTGCCAGGGACAGCCTCACAGATACGCAGTATTTT
.	TRBV4-1	TRBD1	TRBJ1-4	CASSQSGQATNEKLFF	TGCGCCAGCAGCCAGTCGGGACAGGCAACTAATGAAAAACTGTTTTTT
.	TRBV10-1	.	TRBJ2-5	CASSGPKETQYF	TGCGCCAGCAGTGGACCCAAGGAGACCCAGTACTTC
.	TRBV5-8	.	TRBJ2-5	CASSLGRGGQETQYF	TGTGCCAGCAGCTTAGGTCGAGGAGGTCAAGAGACCCAGTACTTC
.	TRBV25-1	.	TRBJ2-6	CASRAGANVLTF	TGTGCCAGCAGGGCTGGGGCCAACGTCCTGACTTTC
few	TRBV6-5	.	TRBJ1-6	CASSRGPTGSPLHF	TGTGCCAGCAGTAGGGGACCAACGGGGTCACCCCTCCACTTT